The rows below give T cell receptor beta chains drawn from one sample of a study of shared clonotypes between healthy human individuals. Repertoires were generated with immunoSEQ multiplex PCR, while TCRdb's copy carries only in-frame clones and drops some. The table lists 950,000 to 1,300,000 clones, about three quarters of them singletons. The sample consisted of memory CD4+ T cells sorted from blood. The receptors stem from a man aged 18 to 30 in good health. The CDR3 runs from the conserved cysteine through the conserved F or W. A D gene is named only where the DNA matches it firmly. Only part of the rows carry a size: once, few, many, or a class if the clone is expanded.

>TRBJ1-2|TRBV5-1|NA|NA
CASSLVLGGPGYTF
TGCGCCAGCAGCTTGGTATTGGGGGGCCCTGGCTACACCTTC
>TRBJ2-1|TRBV2|NA|NA
CATKGVAVYPYNEQFF
TGTGCCACCAAGGGAGTAGCGGTCTATCCCTACAATGAGCAGTTCTTC
>TRBJ1-2|TRBV5-6|NA|TRBD1
CASRWTGGADYTF
TGTGCCAGCAGGTGGACAGGGGGTGCCGACTACACCTTC
>TRBJ1-2|TRBV27|once|TRBD1
CASSPRDRGGYTF
TGTGCCAGCAGCCCCAGGGACAGGGGCGGCTACACCTTC
>TRBJ1-1|TRBV5-1|NA|NA
CASSGRTWNTEAFF
TGCGCCAGCAGCGGAAGGACATGGAACACTGAAGCTTTCTTT
>TRBJ2-1|TRBV7-2|once|NA
CASSLGAGSYNEQFF
TGTGCCAGCAGCTTAGGGGCCGGCTCCTACAATGAGCAGTTCTTC
>TRBJ2-7|TRBV7-9|NA|TRBD2
CASSLRAGGPDEQYF
TGTGCCAGCAGCTTAAGAGCGGGAGGGCCCGACGAGCAGTACTTC
>TRBJ1-6|TRBV7-6|NA|TRBD1
CARQGLNSPLHF
TGTGCCAGACAGGGGCTTAATTCACCCCTCCACTTT
>TRBJ1-2|TRBV7-8|NA|NA
CASSPRRSIYGYTF
TGTGCCAGCAGCCCCCGACGGTCGATCTATGGCTACACCTTC
>TRBJ2-3|TRBV7-3|NA|NA
CASSPIGRTGTDTQYF
TGTGCCAGCAGCCCAATTGGTCGGACAGGCACAGATACGCAGTATTTT
>TRBJ1-3|TRBV5-1|NA|TRBD1
CASSSTGEGNTIYF
TGCGCCAGCAGCTCCACAGGGGAGGGAAACACCATATATTTT
>TRBJ2-5|TRBV4-3|once|TRBD1
CASSPGQGAHETQYF
TGCGCCAGCTCACCGGGACAGGGGGCGCATGAGACCCAGTACTTC
>TRBJ1-5|TRBV2|NA|TRBD1
CASSEVQGIYQPQHF
TGTGCCAGCAGTGAAGTACAGGGGATTTATCAGCCCCAGCATTTT
>TRBJ1-6|TRBV18|NA|NA
CASSPGGGSGNSPLHF
TGTGCCAGCTCACCAGGGGGGGGATCCGGTAATTCACCCCTCCACTTT
>TRBJ2-5|TRBV5-1|NA|NA
CASSYAGRGGGETQYF
TGCGCCAGCAGCTATGCAGGCAGGGGAGGCGGAGAGACCCAGTACTTC
>TRBJ2-7|TRBV28|NA|TRBD1
CASSRQGAVGEQYF
TGTGCCAGCAGTCGACAGGGGGCAGTGGGCGAGCAGTACTTC
>TRBJ2-2|TRBV5-1|few|NA
CASSSPPGQGTGELFF
TGCGCCAGCAGCTCCCCACCCGGGCAAGGAACCGGGGAGCTGTTTTTT
>TRBJ2-5|TRBV11-1|NA|TRBD1
CASSSGQGLETQYF
TGTGCCAGCAGCTCGGGACAGGGTTTGGAGACCCAGTACTTC
>TRBJ2-2|TRBV9|NA|NA
CASSVLGSGELFF
TGTGCCAGCAGCGTCCTCGGTAGCGGGGAGCTGTTTTTT
>TRBJ1-2|TRBV6-1|NA|NA
CASSVSGALTNYGYTF
TGTGCCAGCAGTGTATCCGGTGCCCTTACTAACTATGGCTACACCTTC
>TRBJ2-1|TRBV6-5|NA|NA
CASSTRPAGGNEQFF
TGTGCCAGCAGTACCCGTCCTGCGGGCGGGAATGAGCAGTTCTTC
>TRBJ2-7|TRBV6-5|NA|NA
CASSGADSYEQYF
TGTGCCAGCAGTGGGGCGGACAGCTACGAGCAGTACTTC
>TRBJ2-7|TRBV7-8|NA|NA
CASSLEGWEQYF
TGTGCCAGCAGCTTAGAAGGGTGGGAGCAGTACTTC
>TRBJ1-3|TRBV5-1|NA|TRBD1
CASSTTGASGNTIYF
TGCGCCAGCAGCACAACAGGGGCGTCCGGAAACACCATATATTTT
>TRBJ2-7|TRBV5-6|NA|NA
CASSSSGHSYEQYF
TGTGCCAGCAGCTCCTCCGGGCACTCCTACGAGCAGTACTTC
>TRBJ1-1|TRBV27|NA|NA
CASSLGWNTEAFF
TGTGCCAGCAGCCTCGGGTGGAACACTGAAGCTTTCTTT
>TRBJ2-5|TRBV4-2|NA|TRBD2
CASSQERGGQETQYF
TGTGCCAGCAGCCAAGAGCGGGGGGGCCAAGAGACCCAGTACTTC
>TRBJ2-5|TRBV5-8|NA|NA
CASSLAQGKVETQYF
TGTGCCAGCAGCTTGGCGCAGGGTAAGGTGGAGACCCAGTACTTC
>TRBJ1-1|TRBV29-1|once|TRBD1
CSGQTGGGTEAFF
TGCAGCGGACAGACAGGGGGTGGCACTGAAGCTTTCTTT
>TRBJ2-7|TRBV5-6|NA|TRBD1
CASSGQGAGREQYF
TGTGCCAGCAGCGGACAGGGGGCAGGTCGCGAGCAGTACTTC
>TRBJ2-6|TRBV5-1|NA|NA
CASSSGAGIANSGANVLTF
TGCGCCAGCAGCTCAGGGGCGGGGATCGCCAACTCTGGGGCCAACGTCCTGACTTTC
>TRBJ2-1|TRBV4-1|NA|TRBD2
CASSPSTSGSSYNEQFF
TGCGCCAGCAGCCCTTCTACTAGCGGGAGCTCCTACAATGAGCAGTTCTTC
>TRBJ2-4|TRBV5-8|few|NA
CASSPGRRWYF
TGTGCCAGCAGCCCGGGACGGAGGTGGTACTTC
>TRBJ2-1|TRBV30|NA|NA
CAWKRRSYNEQFF
TGTGCCTGGAAACGGCGGTCCTACAATGAGCAGTTCTTC
>TRBJ1-2|TRBV6-6|NA|NA
CASSYSRFVNYGYTF
TGTGCCAGCAGTTACTCGCGGTTCGTTAACTATGGCTACACCTTC
>TRBJ1-5|TRBV6-4|NA|NA
CASSPDRPQHF
TGTGCCAGCTCCCCGGACAGGCCCCAGCATTTT
>TRBJ2-1|TRBV5-6|NA|NA
CASSFQGLGFNEQFF
TGTGCCAGCAGCTTCCAGGGCCTGGGGTTCAATGAGCAGTTCTTC
>TRBJ1-1|TRBV5-1|NA|NA
CASSPGSMNTEAFF
TGCGCCAGCAGCCCAGGGTCCATGAACACTGAAGCTTTCTTT
>TRBJ2-1|TRBV28|NA|TRBD2
CASSIAGGPYNEQFF
TGTGCCAGCAGTATAGCGGGGGGACCATACAATGAGCAGTTCTTC
>TRBJ2-7|TRBV6-5|NA|TRBD2
CASSGEGPTYEQYF
TGTGCCAGCAGTGGGGAGGGGCCGACCTACGAGCAGTACTTC
>TRBJ2-5|TRBV10-3|once|NA
CAISLPGETQYF
TGTGCCATCAGTCTACCCGGAGAGACCCAGTACTTC
>TRBJ2-7|TRBV30|once|TRBD2
CAWSHFSGSLGEQYF
TGTGCCTGGAGCCACTTTAGCGGGAGTTTGGGCGAGCAGTACTTC
>TRBJ2-3|TRBV27|NA|TRBD2
CASSLSPDGRGTDTQYF
TGTGCCAGCAGTTTATCCCCTGACGGGAGGGGCACAGATACGCAGTATTTT
>TRBJ2-5|TRBV2|few|NA
CASSLKSSETQYF
TGTGCCAGCTCGCTAAAGTCCTCGGAGACCCAGTACTTC
>TRBJ2-7|TRBV6-6|NA|TRBD2
CASRRPSSGADYEQYF
TGTGCCAGCAGGCGACCCTCTAGCGGGGCAGACTACGAGCAGTACTTC
>TRBJ2-1|TRBV15|NA|TRBD2
CATSRVIGLAGALVGEQFF
TGTGCCACCAGCAGAGTGATAGGACTAGCGGGAGCTCTCGTCGGTGAGCAGTTCTTC
>TRBJ2-2|TRBV7-3|many|NA
CASSMVANTGELFF
TGTGCCAGCAGCATGGTAGCGAACACCGGGGAGCTGTTTTTT
>TRBJ1-4|TRBV2|NA|NA
CASSETGVTNEKLFF
TGTGCCAGCAGTGAAACGGGGGTAACTAATGAAAAACTGTTTTTT
>TRBJ2-3|TRBV10-3|NA|NA
CASSIGQSTDTQYF
TGTGCCAGCTCGATAGGACAGAGCACAGATACGCAGTATTTT
>TRBJ1-2|TRBV28|NA|NA
CASTREGSYTF
TGTGCCAGCACCCGGGAGGGTAGCTACACCTTC
>TRBJ2-2|TRBV5-1|NA|TRBD1
CASSDPGQGDTGELFF
TGCGCCAGCAGCGACCCGGGACAGGGGGACACCGGGGAGCTGTTTTTT
>TRBJ2-3|TRBV15|NA|NA
CATSTRLGPDTQYF
TGTGCCACCAGCACCCGACTGGGACCAGATACGCAGTATTTT
>TRBJ2-2|TRBV5-1|NA|TRBD2
CASSSVSGGRSGELFF
TGCGCCAGCAGCTCGGTATCGGGGGGAAGGTCCGGGGAGCTGTTTTTT
>TRBJ2-4|TRBV2|NA|NA
CASREGYDKNIQYF
TGTGCCAGCAGGGAGGGTTATGACAAAAACATTCAGTACTTC
>TRBJ1-2|TRBV11-2|NA|NA
CASSSPKGGLDGYTF
TGTGCCAGCAGCTCCCCAAAGGGGGGCCTCGATGGCTACACCTTC
>TRBJ2-3|TRBV6-1|NA|NA
CASSESILDSTDTQYF
TGTGCCAGCAGTGAATCGATACTAGACAGCACAGATACGCAGTATTTT
>TRBJ2-5|TRBV11-3|NA|TRBD2
CASSLGLAGPQETQYF
TGTGCCAGCAGCTTAGGGCTAGCGGGCCCCCAAGAGACCCAGTACTTC
>TRBJ1-5|TRBV9|NA|TRBD1
CASSEGQGAKQPQHF
TGTGCCAGCAGCGAGGGACAGGGGGCGAAGCAGCCCCAGCATTTT
>TRBJ1-5|TRBV7-6|NA|TRBD1
CASSAAGTGNQPQHF
TGTGCCAGCAGCGCCGCCGGGACAGGGAATCAGCCCCAGCATTTT
>TRBJ2-2|TRBV5-1|few|TRBD1
CASSLPPGQGSTGELFF
TGCGCCAGCAGCTTGCCCCCGGGACAGGGTAGCACCGGGGAGCTGTTTTTT